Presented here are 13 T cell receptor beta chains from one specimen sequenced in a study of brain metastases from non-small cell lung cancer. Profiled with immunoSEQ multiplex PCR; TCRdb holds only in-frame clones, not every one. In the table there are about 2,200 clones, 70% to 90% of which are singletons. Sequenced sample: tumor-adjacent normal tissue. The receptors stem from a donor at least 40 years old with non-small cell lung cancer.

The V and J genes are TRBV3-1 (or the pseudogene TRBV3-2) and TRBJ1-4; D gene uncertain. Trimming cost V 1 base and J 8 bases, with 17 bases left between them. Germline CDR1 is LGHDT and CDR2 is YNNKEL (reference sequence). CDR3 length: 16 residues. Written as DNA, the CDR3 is TGTGCCAGCAGCCAAGTCGAGTCCCCATCCGAGGAAAAACTGTTTTTT. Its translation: CASSQVESPSEEKLFF.

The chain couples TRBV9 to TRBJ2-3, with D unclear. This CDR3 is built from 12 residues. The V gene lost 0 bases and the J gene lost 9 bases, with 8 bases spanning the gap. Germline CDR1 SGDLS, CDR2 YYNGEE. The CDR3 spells CASSVAESTQYF. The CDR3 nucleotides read TGTGCCAGCAGCGTAGCTGAGTCGACGCAGTATTTT.

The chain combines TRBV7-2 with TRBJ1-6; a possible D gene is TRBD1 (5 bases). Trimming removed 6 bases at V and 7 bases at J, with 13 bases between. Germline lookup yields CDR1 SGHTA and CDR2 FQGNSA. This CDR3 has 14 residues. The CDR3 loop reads CASRTGTGNSPLHF. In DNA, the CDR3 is TGTGCCAGCAGAACCGGGACTGGGAATTCACCCCTCCACTTT. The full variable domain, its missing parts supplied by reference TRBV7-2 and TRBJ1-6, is GAGVSQSPSNKVTEKGKDVELRCDPISGHTALYWYRQSLGQGLEFLIYFQGNSAPDKSGLPSDRFSAERTGGSVSTLTIQRTQQEDSAVYLCASRTGTGNSPLHFGNGTRLTVT.

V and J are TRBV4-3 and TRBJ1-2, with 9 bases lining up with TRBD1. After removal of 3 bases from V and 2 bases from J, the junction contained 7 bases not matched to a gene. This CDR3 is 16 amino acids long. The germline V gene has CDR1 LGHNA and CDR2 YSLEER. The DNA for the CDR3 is TGCGCCAGCAGCCAGGGGACAGGGAGTAACAACTATGGCTACACCTTC. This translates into CASSQGTGSNNYGYTF.

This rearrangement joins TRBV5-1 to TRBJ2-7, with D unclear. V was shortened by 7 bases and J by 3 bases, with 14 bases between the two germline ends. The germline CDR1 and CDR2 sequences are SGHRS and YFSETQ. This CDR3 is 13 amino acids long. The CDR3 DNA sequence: TGCGCCAGCCACGGGCAGGAGAACTACGAGCAGTACTTC. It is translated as CASHGQENYEQYF.

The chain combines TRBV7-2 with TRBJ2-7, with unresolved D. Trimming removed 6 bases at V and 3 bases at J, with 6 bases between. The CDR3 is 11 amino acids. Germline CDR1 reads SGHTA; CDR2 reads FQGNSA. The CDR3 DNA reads TGTGCCAGCAGTCTGTACTACGAGCAGTACTTC. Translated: CASSLYYEQYF.

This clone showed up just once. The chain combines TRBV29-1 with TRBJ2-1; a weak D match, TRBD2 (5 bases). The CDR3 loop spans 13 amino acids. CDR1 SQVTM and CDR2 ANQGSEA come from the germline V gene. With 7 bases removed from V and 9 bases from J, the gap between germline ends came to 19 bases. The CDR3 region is CSAGGLETVEQFF. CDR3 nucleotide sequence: TGCAGCGCAGGCGGACTTGAAACGGTTGAGCAGTTCTTC.

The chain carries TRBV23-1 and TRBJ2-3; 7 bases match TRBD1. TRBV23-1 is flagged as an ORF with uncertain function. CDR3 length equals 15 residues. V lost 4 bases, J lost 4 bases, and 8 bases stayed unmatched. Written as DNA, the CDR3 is TGCGCCAGCAGTCCCAACAGGGGAGTCTCAGATACGCAGTATTTT. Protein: CASSPNRGVSDTQYF.

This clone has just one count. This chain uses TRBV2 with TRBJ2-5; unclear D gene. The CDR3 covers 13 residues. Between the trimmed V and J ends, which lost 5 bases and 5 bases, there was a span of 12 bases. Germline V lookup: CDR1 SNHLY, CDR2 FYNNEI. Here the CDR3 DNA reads TGTGCCAGCAGTTATGTCTACGGGGAGACCCAGTACTTC. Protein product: CASSYVYGETQYF.

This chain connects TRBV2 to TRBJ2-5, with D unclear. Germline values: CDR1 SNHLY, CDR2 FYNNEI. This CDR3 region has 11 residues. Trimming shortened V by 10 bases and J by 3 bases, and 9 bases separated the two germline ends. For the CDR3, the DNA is TGTGCCAACAAATTAGAAGAGACCCAGTACTTC. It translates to CANKLEETQYF. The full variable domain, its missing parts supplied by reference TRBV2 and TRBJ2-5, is EPEVTQTPSHQVTQMGQEVILRCVPISNHLYFYWYRQILGQKVEFLVSFYNNEISEKSEIFDDQFSVERPDGSNFTLKIRSTKLEDSAMYFCANKLEETQYFGPGTRLLVL.

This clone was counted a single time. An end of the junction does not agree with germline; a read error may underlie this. CDR3 protein: CASSLDSGYTF. The CDR3 nucleotides read TGTGCCAGCAGCTTGGACAGCGGCTACACCTTT. The chain couples TRBV6-5 to TRBJ1-2, with TRBD1 as a possible D gene (6 bases). The CDR3 contains 11 residues. CDR1 and CDR2 (germline): MNHEY, SVGAGI.

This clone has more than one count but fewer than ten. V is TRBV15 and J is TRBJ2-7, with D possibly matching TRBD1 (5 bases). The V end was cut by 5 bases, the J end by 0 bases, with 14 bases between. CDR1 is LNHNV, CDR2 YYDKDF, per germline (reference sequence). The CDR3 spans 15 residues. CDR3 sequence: CATSLGVVGSYEQYF. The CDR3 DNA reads TGTGCCACCAGCCTAGGGGTTGTCGGCTCCTACGAGCAGTACTTC.

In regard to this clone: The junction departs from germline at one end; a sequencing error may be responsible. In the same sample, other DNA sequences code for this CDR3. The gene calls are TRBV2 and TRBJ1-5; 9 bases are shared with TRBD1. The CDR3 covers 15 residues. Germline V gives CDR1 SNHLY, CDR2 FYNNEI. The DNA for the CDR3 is TGTGCCAGCAGCAAGACAGGGGGAAACATTCAGCCTCAGCATTTT. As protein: CASSKTGGNIQPQHF.